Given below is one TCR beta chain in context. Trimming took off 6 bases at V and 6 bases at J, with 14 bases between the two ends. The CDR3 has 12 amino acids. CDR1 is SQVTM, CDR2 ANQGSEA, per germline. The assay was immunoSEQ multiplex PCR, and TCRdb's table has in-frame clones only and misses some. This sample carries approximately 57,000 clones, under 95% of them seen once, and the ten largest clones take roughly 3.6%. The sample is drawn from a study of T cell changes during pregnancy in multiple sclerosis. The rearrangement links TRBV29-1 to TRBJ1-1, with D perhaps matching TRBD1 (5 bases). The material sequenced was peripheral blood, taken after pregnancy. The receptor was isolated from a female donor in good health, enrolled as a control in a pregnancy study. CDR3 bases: TGCAGCGTCTGGGCGGGGACGTCTGAAGCTTTCTTT. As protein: CSVWAGTSEAFF.